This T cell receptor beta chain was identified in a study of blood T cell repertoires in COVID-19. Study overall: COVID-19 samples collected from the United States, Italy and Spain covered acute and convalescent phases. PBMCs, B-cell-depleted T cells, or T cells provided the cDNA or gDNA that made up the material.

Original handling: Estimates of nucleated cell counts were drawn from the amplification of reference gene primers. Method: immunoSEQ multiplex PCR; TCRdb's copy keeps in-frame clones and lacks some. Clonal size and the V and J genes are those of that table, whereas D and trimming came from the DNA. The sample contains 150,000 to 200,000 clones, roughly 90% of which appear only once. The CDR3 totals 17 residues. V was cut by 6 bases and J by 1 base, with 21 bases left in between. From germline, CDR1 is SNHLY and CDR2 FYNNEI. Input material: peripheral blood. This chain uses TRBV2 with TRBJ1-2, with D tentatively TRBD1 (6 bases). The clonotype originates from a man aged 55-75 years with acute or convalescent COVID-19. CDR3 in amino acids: CASREVQGPAGNYGYTF. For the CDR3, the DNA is TGTGCCAGCAGGGAGGTGCAGGGGCCAGCCGGTAACTATGGCTACACCTTC.